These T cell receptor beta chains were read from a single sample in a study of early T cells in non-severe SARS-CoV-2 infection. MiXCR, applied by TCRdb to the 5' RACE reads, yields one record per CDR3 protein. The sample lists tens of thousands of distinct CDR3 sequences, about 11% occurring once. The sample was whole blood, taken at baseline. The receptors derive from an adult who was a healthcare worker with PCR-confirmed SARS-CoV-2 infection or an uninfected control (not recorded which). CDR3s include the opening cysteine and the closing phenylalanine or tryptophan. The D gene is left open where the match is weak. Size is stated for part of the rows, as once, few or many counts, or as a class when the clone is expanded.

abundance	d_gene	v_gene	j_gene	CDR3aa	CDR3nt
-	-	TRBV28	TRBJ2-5	CASNLDAREETQYF	TGTGCCAGCAACCTTGACGCCAGGGAAGAGACCCAGTACTTC
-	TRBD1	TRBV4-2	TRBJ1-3	CASSQPGTGPTLYF	TGTGCCAGCAGCCAGCCCGGGACAGGGCCCACCCTATATTTT
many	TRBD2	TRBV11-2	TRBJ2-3	CASSGSGGMTDTQYF	TGTGCCAGCAGCGGTAGCGGGGGGATGACAGATACGCAGTATTTT
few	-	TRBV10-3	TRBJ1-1	CAISEVGEAFF	TGTGCCATCAGTGAGGTGGGTGAAGCTTTCTTT
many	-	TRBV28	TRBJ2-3	CASSLRPPSTDTQYF	TGTGCCAGCAGTTTACGCCCGCCGAGCACAGATACGCAGTATTTT
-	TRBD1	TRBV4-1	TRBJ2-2	CASRGGTGLTGELFF	TGCGCCAGCAGAGGGGGGACAGGTCTCACCGGGGAGCTGTTTTTT
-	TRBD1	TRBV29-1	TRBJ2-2	CSVTGQANTGELFF	TGCAGCGTCACGGGACAGGCGAACACCGGGGAGCTGTTTTTT
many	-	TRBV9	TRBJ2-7	CASSPQGGSAYEQYF	TGTGCCAGCAGCCCCCAGGGGGGGTCCGCCTACGAGCAGTACTTC
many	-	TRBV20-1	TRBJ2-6	CSARDTGSGANVLTF	TGCAGTGCTAGAGATACAGGGTCTGGGGCCAACGTCCTGACTTTC
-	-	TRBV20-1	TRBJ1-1	CSSGPQSTEAFF	TGCAGTTCGGGCCCCCAATCCACTGAAGCTTTCTTT
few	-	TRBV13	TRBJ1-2	CASSLDREAGYTF	TGTGCCAGCAGCTTAGACAGAGAGGCTGGCTACACCTTC
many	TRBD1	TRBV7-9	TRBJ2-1	CASSLGQYNEQFF	TGTGCCAGCAGCTTGGGACAGTACAATGAGCAGTTCTTC
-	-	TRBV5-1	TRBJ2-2	CASSFQQGPGELFF	TGCGCCAGCAGCTTTCAGCAGGGCCCCGGGGAGCTGTTTTTT
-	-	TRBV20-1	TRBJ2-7	CSATDPGRSYEQYF	TGCAGTGCTACCGACCCAGGACGGAGCTACGAGCAGTACTTC
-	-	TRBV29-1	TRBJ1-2	CSRRDNKGGYTF	TGCAGCCGACGGGATAATAAGGGTGGCTACACCTTC
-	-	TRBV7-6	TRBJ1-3	CASSFQVGEAGKSGNTIYF	TGTGCCAGCAGCTTCCAGGTGGGGGAAGCCGGGAAGAGTGGAAACACCATATATTTT
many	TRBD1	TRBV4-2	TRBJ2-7	CASSQSGTGLYEQYF	TGTGCCAGCAGCCAGTCCGGGACAGGGCTCTACGAGCAGTACTTC
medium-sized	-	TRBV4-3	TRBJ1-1	CASSQESGLATEAFF	TGCGCCAGCAGCCAAGAATCAGGGCTCGCCACTGAAGCTTTCTTT
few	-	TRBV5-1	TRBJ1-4	CASRAGTMATNEKLFF	TGCGCCAGCAGGGCCGGGACGATGGCAACTAATGAAAAACTGTTTTTT
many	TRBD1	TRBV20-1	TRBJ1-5	CSAREGQGNQPQHF	TGCAGTGCTAGAGAGGGACAGGGAAATCAGCCCCAGCATTTT
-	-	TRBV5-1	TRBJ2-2	CASSLKSPNTGELFF	TGCGCCAGCAGCTTGAAGAGTCCGAACACCGGGGAGCTGTTTTTT
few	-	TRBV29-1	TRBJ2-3	CSGRRSSTDTQYF	TGCAGCGGCCGGAGATCTAGCACAGATACGCAGTATTTT
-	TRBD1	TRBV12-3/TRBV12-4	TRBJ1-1	CASSPTGFTEAFF	TGTGCCAGCAGCCCGACAGGGTTCACTGAAGCTTTCTTT
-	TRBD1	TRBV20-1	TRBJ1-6	CSAKQGAVSSPLHF	TGCAGTGCTAAACAGGGGGCTGTGAGCTCACCCCTCCACTTT
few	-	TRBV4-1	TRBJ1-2	CASSQDPGNYGYTF	TGCGCCAGCAGCCAAGATCCGGGGAACTATGGCTACACCTTC
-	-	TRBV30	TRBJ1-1	CAWSVDGTTEAFF	TGTGCCTGGAGTGTGGACGGAACCACTGAAGCTTTCTTT